One T cell receptor (beta chain) is described in this entry. This specimen belongs to a study of blood T cell repertoires in COVID-19. Sequenced by immunoSEQ multiplex PCR; TCRdb stores in-frame clones only, minus some. The sample records about 140,000 clones, 88% being singletons. The CDR3 consists of 17 residues. In germline, CDR1 is SNHLY, CDR2 FYNNEI. V was trimmed by 6 bases and J by 4 bases, leaving 24 bases between them. Sequencing was done on a sample of peripheral blood. This chain links TRBV2 with TRBJ1-2, with D perhaps matching TRBD1 (5 bases). The source is a man aged 65-85 years with acute or convalescent COVID-19. Here the CDR3 DNA reads TGTGCCAGCAGCCCTTTGTTATTTGGGGGGAATCCCTATGGCTACACCTTC. As protein: CASSPLLFGGNPYGYTF. Full variable domain (rest looked up from reference TRBV2 and TRBJ1-2): EPEVTQTPSHQVTQMGQEVILRCVPISNHLYFYWYRQILGQKVEFLVSFYNNEISEKSEIFDDQFSVERPDGSNFTLKIRSTKLEDSAMYFCASSPLLFGGNPYGYTFGSGTRLTVV.